The text below deals with one T cell receptor (beta chain). Its antigen is as yet unknown. This CDR3 is built from 14 residues. Trimming removed 6 bases from V and 1 base from J; junction bases left unmatched: 4. Germline V CDR1 and CDR2: SGDLS, YYNGEE. This sample was included in a study of CD8+CD57+ T cells in acquired aplastic anemia. Study-level points and caveats: Roughly 27 sequences, all CD8+ CDR3, were shared between patients and controls. CD8+ Simpson's diversity in patients was not significantly different from that in controls.

For sequencing, patients were chosen who had shown expansion of CD8+CD57+ cells by flow cytometry. Every patient presented with severe acquired aplastic anemia. CDR3 and TCR beta VDJ profiling relied on genomic DNA as the template. TCRdb re-called the reads through MiXCR, storing one row per CDR3 protein. The sample yields around 150,000 distinct CDR3 sequences, over 70% seen once. The sample was sorted CD4+, CD8+, or CD8+CD57+ T cells (not recorded which) from PBMCs. This TCR was recovered from a human donor with aplastic anemia. The chain is built from TRBV9 and TRBJ2-3; TRBD2 agrees at 8 bases. DNA for the CDR3: TGTGCCAGCACGGCGGGGGGCCGCACAGATACGCAGTATTTT. This translates into CASTAGGRTDTQYF.